What follows is one T cell receptor (beta chain) and its context. As yet, its antigen is unknown. 5'RACE primed from the constant segment yielded TCR alpha and TCR beta cDNA libraries bearing sample barcodes and UMIs. TCRdb reanalysed the 5' RACE reads using MiXCR and keeps one entry per CDR3 protein. The table shows more than 150,000 distinct CDR3 sequences, with roughly 12% occurring only once. V was cut by 0 bases and J by 1 base, with 19 bases left in between. The germline CDR1 and CDR2 sequences are MNHNY and SVGAGI (reference sequence). The CDR3 is made up of 18 amino acids. These data originate in a study of T-cell memory formation after mild COVID-19. Study results and limitations: The authors left the SARS-CoV-2 specificity of second-wave clones peaking on day 37 unconfirmed.

The receptor's source is a man aged 18-30 years who had mild COVID-19 (a few samples of this study predate the infection). Cell type and time point are not known. The rearrangement uses TRBV6-6 and TRBJ2-7; D call uncertain. The sample consisted of PBMCs or a T cell subset sorted from them (not recorded which). This CDR3 reads CASSYSPWQHSRSYEQYF. Here the CDR3 DNA reads TGTGCCAGCAGTTACTCCCCGTGGCAACACTCTCGTTCCTACGAGCAGTACTTC.